At least ten counts were recorded for the clone carrying this TCR beta chain. Its cognate antigen is unknown. Time point reported: newly diagnosed GD, antithyroid drugs for less than 3 months. Researchers made the TCR library from RNA that was extracted from PBMCs. The guidelines of the American Thyroid Association were the basis for diagnosing Graves' disease. The V end lost 2 bases, the J end lost 1 base, and 8 bases lay between the germline ends. The CDR3 spans 14 residues. In germline, CDR1 is MDHEN, CDR2 SYDVKM. These data originate in a study of regulatory T cells in long-lasting Graves disease. Study as a whole: Newly diagnosed Graves' patients took antithyroid drugs under 3 months.

Study results and caveats: There was favoring of TRBV28, TRBJ1-2 and TRBJ2-5 in persistent disease. Small sample size may have lowered accuracy.

To make TCR beta libraries, researchers used iRepertoire HTBI primers and Arm-PCR of CDR3 regions. TCRdb ran MiXCR on the multiplex PCR reads and lists one entry per CDR3 protein. Of 300,000 to 400,000 distinct CDR3 sequences in the sample, 18% were seen once. The gene calls are TRBV28 and TRBJ1-1; no clear D. The receptor comes from a female donor with Graves disease. This material consisted of peripheral blood mononuclear cells (PBMCs), taken at new diagnosis, from a patient treated with antithyroid drugs. The CDR3 reads CASSLLAANTEAFF. The CDR3 DNA follows: TGTGCCAGCAGTTTACTCGCCGCGAACACTGAAGCTTTCTTT.